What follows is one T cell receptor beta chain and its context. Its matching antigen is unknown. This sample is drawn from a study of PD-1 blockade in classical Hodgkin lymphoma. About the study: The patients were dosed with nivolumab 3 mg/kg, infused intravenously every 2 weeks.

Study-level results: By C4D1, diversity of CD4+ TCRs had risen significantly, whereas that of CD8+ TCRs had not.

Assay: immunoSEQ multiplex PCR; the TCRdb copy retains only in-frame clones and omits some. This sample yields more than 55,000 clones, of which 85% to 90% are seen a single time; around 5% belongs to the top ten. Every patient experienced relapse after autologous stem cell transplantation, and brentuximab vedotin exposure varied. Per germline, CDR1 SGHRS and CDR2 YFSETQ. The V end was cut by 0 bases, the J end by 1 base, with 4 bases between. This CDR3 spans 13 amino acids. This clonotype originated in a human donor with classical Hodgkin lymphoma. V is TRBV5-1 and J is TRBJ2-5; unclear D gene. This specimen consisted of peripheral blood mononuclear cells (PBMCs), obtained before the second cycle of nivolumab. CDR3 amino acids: CASSLVSQETQYF. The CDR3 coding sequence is TGCGCCAGCAGCTTGGTAAGCCAAGAGACCCAGTACTTC. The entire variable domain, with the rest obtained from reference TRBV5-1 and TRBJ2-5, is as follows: KAGVTQTPRYLIKTRGQQVTLSCSPISGHRSVSWYQQTPGQGLQFLFEYFSETQRNKGNFPGRFSGRQFSNSRSEMNVSTLELGDSALYLCASSLVSQETQYFGPGTRLLVL.